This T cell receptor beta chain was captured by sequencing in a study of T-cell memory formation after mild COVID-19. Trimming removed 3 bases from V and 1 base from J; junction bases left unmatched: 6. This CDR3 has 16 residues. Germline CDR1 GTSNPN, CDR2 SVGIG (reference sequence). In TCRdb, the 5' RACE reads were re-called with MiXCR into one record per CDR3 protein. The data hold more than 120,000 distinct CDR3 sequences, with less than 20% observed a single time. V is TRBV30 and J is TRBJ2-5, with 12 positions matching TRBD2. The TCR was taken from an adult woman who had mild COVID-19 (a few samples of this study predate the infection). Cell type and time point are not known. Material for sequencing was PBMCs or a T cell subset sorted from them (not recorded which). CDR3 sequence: CAWSAGLAGFQETQYF. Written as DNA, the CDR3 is TGTGCCTGGAGCGCCGGACTAGCGGGGTTCCAAGAGACCCAGTACTTC.